The 31 T cell receptor beta chains given below trace back to one sample, sequenced in a study of blood T cell repertoires in COVID-19. Method: immunoSEQ multiplex PCR; TCRdb's copy keeps in-frame clones and lacks some. The profile shows approximately 89,000 clones, more than 70% of them singletons. Material: peripheral blood. Every receptor here comes from an older man with acute or convalescent COVID-19.

V and J are TRBV24-1 and TRBJ2-2, with 10 bases that match TRBD1. In germline, CDR1 is KGHDR, CDR2 SFDVKD. The trim removed 9 bases at V and 6 bases at J, leaving 6 bases unmatched. The CDR3 runs 14 residues. The CDR3 loop reads CATLPGQGSGELFF. As DNA, the CDR3 is TGTGCCACCTTGCCGGGACAGGGGTCCGGGGAGCTGTTTTTT.

The chain uses TRBV27 and TRBJ2-5; D is possibly TRBD1 (5 bases). Germline CDR1 is MNHEY and CDR2 is SMNVEV (reference sequence). The V and J ends lost 1 base and 3 bases respectively, with 9 bases between them. The CDR3 is 14 residues long. Here the CDR3 reads CASSLLGREETQYF. CDR3 bases: TGTGCCAGCAGTTTATTGGGCAGGGAAGAGACCCAGTACTTC.

The V and J genes are TRBV6-2 or TRBV6-3 and TRBJ2-1; 9 bases are a match to TRBD1. CDR3 length equals 13 residues. V lost 6 bases and J lost 16; bases outside the gene matches: 13. CDR1 and CDR2 from the germline V gene are MNHEY and SVGEGT. CDR3 amino acids: CASSLDRGRGLFF. In DNA form, the CDR3 reads TGTGCCAGCAGCCTTGACAGGGGGAGGGGTCTCTTCTTC.

This clone was detected ten times or more. The chain recombines TRBV7-9 with TRBJ1-6; the match to TRBD1 covers 9 bases. Germline V gene lookup returns CDR1 SEHNR and CDR2 FQNEAQ (reference sequence). J lost 7 bases, V lost 7 bases, and 8 bases had no gene match. The CDR3 contains 15 residues. The CDR3 DNA reads TGTGCCAGCATCCCCGGGGACAGGGAAAATTCACCCCTCCACTTT. This codes for CASIPGDRENSPLHF.

This chain links TRBV30 with TRBJ1-6; D is ambiguous. Looked up from germline, CDR1 is GTSNPN and CDR2 is SVGIG (reference sequence). Trimming took off 6 bases at V and 9 bases at J, with 15 bases between the two ends. This CDR3 has 13 residues. The CDR3 DNA sequence: TGTGCCTGCTCCTCCGCTGGCGGTTCACCCCTCCACTTT. This translates into CACSSAGGSPLHF.

The V gene is TRBV6-4, the J gene TRBJ1-4; 7 nucleotides match TRBD1. Trimming cost V 4 bases and J 0 bases; bases outside gene matches: 2. The germline V gene has CDR1 MRHNA and CDR2 SNTAGT. The CDR3 totals 15 residues. This chain's CDR3 is CASSGGGPTNEKLFF. The DNA for the CDR3 is TGTGCCAGCAGTGGAGGGGGCCCAACTAATGAAAAACTGTTTTTT.

The J gene is TRBJ2-7, the V gene TRBV27, with 8 positions matching TRBD1. V shed 5 bases, J shed 3 bases, and the junction held 6 bases outside the gene matches. CDR1 MNHEY and CDR2 SMNVEV come from the germline V gene (reference sequence). This CDR3 region has 14 residues. CDR3 in amino acids: CASSTQGAYYEQYF. In DNA form, the CDR3 reads TGTGCCAGCAGTACCCAGGGGGCGTACTACGAGCAGTACTTC.

This chain connects TRBV30 to TRBJ2-3; D gene uncertain. This CDR3 is 14 amino acids long. Trimming stripped 0 bases from V and 2 bases from J, with 9 bases between. CDR1 and CDR2 from the germline V gene are GTSNPN and SVGIG (reference sequence). The CDR3 nucleotides read TGTGCCTGGAGTGTAATAAGCATCACAGATACGCAGTATTTT. Its translation is CAWSVISITDTQYF.

The genes are TRBV6-6 and TRBJ2-3; D is undetermined. Between the trimmed V and J ends, which lost 0 bases and 4 bases, there was a span of 8 bases. The CDR3 is 14 residues long. Per the germline V gene, CDR1 is MNHNY and CDR2 is SVGAGI (reference sequence). The CDR3 DNA follows: TGTGCCAGCAGTTACTCGGGTGAGGCAGATACGCAGTATTTT. This encodes CASSYSGEADTQYF.

The V and J genes are TRBV27 and TRBJ2-3; 7 nucleotides line up with TRBD2. The germline V gene encodes CDR1 MNHEY and CDR2 SMNVEV (reference sequence). Losses at the gene ends were 2 bases for V and 5 bases for J; bases not matched to a gene: 1. CDR3 length: 13 amino acids. CDR3 sequence: CASSLGGVDTQYF. DNA for the CDR3: TGTGCCAGCAGTTTAGGGGGGGTAGATACGCAGTATTTT.

This CDR3 reads CASSQRQGLYGYTF. DNA of the CDR3: TGTGCCAGCAGCCAAAGGCAGGGCCTCTATGGCTACACCTTC. V and J are TRBV3-1 (or the pseudogene TRBV3-2) and TRBJ1-2, with a tentative D call TRBD1 (5 bases). This CDR3 is 14 amino acids long. Germline CDR1 LGHDT, CDR2 YNNKEL (reference sequence). Trimming removed 2 bases at V and 4 bases at J, with 11 bases between.

A few counts support this clone. The chain links TRBV3-1 (or the pseudogene TRBV3-2) to TRBJ2-1; 10 bases fit TRBD1. Looked up from germline, CDR1 is LGHDT and CDR2 is YNNKEL (reference sequence). CDR3 length equals 15 residues. V was pared by 1 base and J by 8 bases, with 5 bases of the junction left unmatched. The CDR3 sequence: CASSQVWTGGDEQFF. In DNA form, the CDR3 reads TGTGCCAGCAGCCAAGTCTGGACAGGGGGGGATGAGCAGTTCTTC.

This clone was observed a few times. The rearrangement links TRBV6-4 to TRBJ1-1; TRBD1 matches 7 bases. Germline lookup yields CDR1 MRHNA and CDR2 SNTAGT. J gave up 2 bases and V 3 bases, and 3 bases lay outside the gene matches. The CDR3 extends over 14 amino acids. The CDR3 region is CASSEQGGNTEAFF. CDR3 nucleotides: TGTGCCAGCAGTGAGCAGGGGGGAAACACTGAAGCTTTCTTT.

This clone was seen more than once but under ten times. This chain connects TRBV2 to TRBJ2-3, with D perhaps matching TRBD2 (6 bases). The CDR3 is made up of 14 amino acids. V lost 7 bases to trimming and J lost 6 bases, with 17 bases between them. Germline CDR1 is SNHLY and CDR2 is FYNNEI. CDR3 bases: TGTGCCAGCAAGATGGGACTCCACGGGGATACGCAGTATTTT. It translates to CASKMGLHGDTQYF.

The gene calls are TRBV7-3 and TRBJ1-1, with TRBD1 matching 10 bases. This CDR3 spans 13 amino acids. The germline CDR1 and CDR2 sequences are SGHTA and FQGTGA. The V segment lost 5 bases and the J segment 7 bases; nucleotides outside the gene matches: 4. CDR3 DNA sequence: TGTGCCAGCAGCCAGGACAGGGGGGGTGAAGCTTTCTTT. Its translation: CASSQDRGGEAFF. Variable domain in full (rest from reference TRBV7-3 and TRBJ1-1): GAGVSQTPSNKVTEKGKYVELRCDPISGHTALYWYRQSLGQGPEFLIYFQGTGAADDSGLPNDRFFAVRPEGSVSTLKIQRTERGDSAVYLCASSQDRGGEAFFGQGTRLTVV.

The V gene is TRBV5-4, the J gene TRBJ2-5, with TRBD2 identical over 16 bases. V dropped 4 bases and J dropped 4; count of bases not matched to a gene: 7. The CDR3 is 17 amino acids. Germline V gene sequence: CDR1 SGHNT, CDR2 YYREEE (reference sequence). This CDR3 is CASSPGTSGREGETQYF. CDR3 coding DNA: TGTGCCAGCAGCCCCGGGACTAGCGGGAGGGAGGGAGAGACCCAGTACTTC. Using reference TRBV5-4 and TRBJ2-5 for the parts outside the CDR3, the full variable domain is ETGVTQSPTHLIKTRGQQVTLRCSSQSGHNTVSWYQQALGQGPQFIFQYYREEENGRGNFPPRFSGLQFPNYSSELNVNALELDDSALYLCASSPGTSGREGETQYFGPGTRLLVL.

The rearrangement uses TRBV28 and TRBJ1-1; 7 bases align to TRBD1. The V gene's germline CDR1 is MDHEN and CDR2 SYDVKM. Trimming took 6 bases from V and 4 from J; bases not matched to a gene: 5. This CDR3 has 13 residues. This CDR3 is CASSRGTATEAFF. In DNA, the CDR3 is TGTGCCAGCAGCCGCGGGACAGCCACTGAAGCTTTCTTT.

On this clone itself: Its ends do not fully match the called genes, so a read error is possible. The chain is built from TRBV7-7 and TRBJ2-7; a weak D match, TRBD1 (5 bases). This CDR3 spans 13 amino acids. Germline CDR1 SSHAT, CDR2 FNYEAQ (reference sequence). This CDR3 is CASSLGAGAEQYF. CDR3 nucleotides: TGTGCTAGCAGCTTAGGGGCTGGGGCCGAGCAGTACTTT.

The DNA of the CDR3 is TGCGCCAGCAGCTTCGGCACGGGGGCAGATACGCAGTATTTT. This sequence encodes CASSFGTGADTQYF. The rearrangement joins TRBV5-1 to TRBJ2-3, with a tentative D call TRBD2 (6 bases). The CDR3 runs to 14 residues. Germline lookup yields CDR1 SGHRS and CDR2 YFSETQ. The V and J ends lost 2 bases and 4 bases respectively, with 11 bases between them.

The V call is TRBV29-1, the J call TRBJ1-1; the D gene is possibly TRBD1 (5 bases). This CDR3 region has 13 residues. V lost 6 bases and J 5 bases, leaving 16 bases between the germline ends. Germline loops: CDR1 SQVTM, CDR2 ANQGSEA. CDR3 in amino acids: CSVSRGVGTEAFF. The DNA for the CDR3 is TGCAGCGTCTCGCGGGGGGTTGGGACTGAAGCTTTCTTT.

This clone was seen once. The DNA of the CDR3 is TGTGCCAGCAGCGTAGGACAGGGCCTGTCAAAATCCTACGAGCAGTACTTC. Protein: CASSVGQGLSKSYEQYF. This sequence joins TRBV9 and TRBJ2-7, with 7 nucleotides matching TRBD1. CDR1 and CDR2 from the germline V gene are SGDLS and YYNGEE. The V and J ends lost 0 bases and 1 base, in that order; junction bases with no gene match: 10. The CDR3 totals 17 residues.

The genes are TRBV29-1 and TRBJ2-5; tentatively, D is TRBD1 (5 bases). V lost 3 bases to trimming and J lost 5 bases, with 13 bases between them. Per the germline V gene, CDR1 is SQVTM and CDR2 is ANQGSEA. CDR3 length equals 13 residues. The CDR3 coding sequence is TGCAGCGTTGATAGGGGTAGCAGGGAGACCCAGTACTTC. As protein: CSVDRGSRETQYF.

V and J are TRBV2 and TRBJ2-7; tentatively, D is TRBD1 (6 bases). The germline V gene encodes CDR1 SNHLY and CDR2 FYNNEI. The CDR3 covers 14 residues. V lost 2 bases and J 2 bases, leaving 10 bases between the germline ends. CDR3 in amino acids: CASSEQGITYEQYF. As DNA, the CDR3 is TGTGCCAGCAGTGAACAGGGGATAACCTACGAGCAGTACTTC.

This chain joins TRBV6-6 and TRBJ2-3; tentative D call: TRBD2 (6 bases). This CDR3 spans 14 amino acids. V was cut by 8 bases and J by 2 bases, with 14 bases left in between. Germline lookup yields CDR1 MNHNY and CDR2 SVGAGI (reference sequence). The CDR3 region is CASWREVDTDTQYF. The CDR3 DNA follows: TGTGCCAGCTGGCGGGAAGTAGACACAGATACGCAGTATTTT.

This clone was seen only once. The chain links TRBV7-6 to TRBJ2-1; 8 bases match TRBD2. Germline V gene data show CDR1 as SGHVS and CDR2 as FNYEAQ. This CDR3 spans 18 amino acids. With 2 bases clipped from V and 5 bases from J, the junction kept 14 bases outside the gene matches. CDR3 in DNA: TGTGCCAGCAGCTTACGCGACCCTCCCAGGACTAGCCACAATGAGCAGTTCTTC. Encoded protein: CASSLRDPPRTSHNEQFF.

V is TRBV20-1 and J is TRBJ2-1; a weak D match, TRBD2 (5 bases). Germline CDR1 is DFQATT and CDR2 is SNEGSKA (reference sequence). Trimming removed 6 bases from V and 5 bases from J, with 5 bases in between. CDR3 length: 10 residues. The CDR3 DNA reads TGCAGTGCGAGGGACAATGAGCAGTTCTTC. Residues: CSARDNEQFF.

The J gene is TRBJ1-2, the V gene TRBV6-1; TRBD1 matches at 7 bases. The CDR3 totals 19 residues. CDR1 and CDR2 from the germline V gene are MNHNS and SASEGT. V shed 0 bases and J 4 bases; nucleotides not matched to a gene: 17. As DNA, the CDR3 is TGTGCCAGCAGTGAAGCGCTGGGACTTTTGGGACAGCCTGGCTATGGCTACACCTTC. The encoded protein is CASSEALGLLGQPGYGYTF.

The rearrangement uses TRBV2 and TRBJ2-3, with TRBD2 identical over 13 bases. From germline, CDR1 is SNHLY and CDR2 FYNNEI. The trim removed 9 bases at V and 3 bases at J, leaving 3 bases unmatched. This CDR3 contains 14 residues. CDR3 in amino acids: CASGLAGVTDTQYF. DNA for the CDR3: TGTGCCAGTGGACTAGCGGGAGTAACAGATACGCAGTATTTT.

V and J are TRBV19 and TRBJ1-1; D is unclear. Germline V gene sequence: CDR1 LNHDA, CDR2 SQIVND (reference sequence). Between the trimmed V and J ends, which lost 3 bases and 6 bases, there was a span of 5 bases. This CDR3 comprises 11 residues. The CDR3 region has the DNA TGTGCCAGTAGTATTATGTCTGAAGCTTTCTTT. Translation gives CASSIMSEAFF.

V and J are TRBV10-3 and TRBJ2-7, with TRBD2 matching 9 bases. Germline assignment: CDR1 ENHRY and CDR2 SYGVKD. V was pared by 3 bases and J by 1 base, with 7 bases of the junction left unmatched. CDR3 size: 16 residues. For the CDR3, the DNA is TGTGCCATCAGTGAAGTTAGCGGGAGTGGGTCCTACGAGCAGTACTTC. Translated: CAISEVSGSGSYEQYF.

J is TRBJ2-3 and V is TRBV29-1; 10 bases match TRBD2. CDR1 SQVTM and CDR2 ANQGSEA come from the germline V gene. J gave up 3 bases and V 1 base, and 4 bases lay outside the gene matches. The CDR3 contains 15 residues. DNA for the CDR3: TGCAGCGTTGAAGGCGCTAGCGGGAGTACAGATACGCAGTATTTT. Translated: CSVEGASGSTDTQYF.